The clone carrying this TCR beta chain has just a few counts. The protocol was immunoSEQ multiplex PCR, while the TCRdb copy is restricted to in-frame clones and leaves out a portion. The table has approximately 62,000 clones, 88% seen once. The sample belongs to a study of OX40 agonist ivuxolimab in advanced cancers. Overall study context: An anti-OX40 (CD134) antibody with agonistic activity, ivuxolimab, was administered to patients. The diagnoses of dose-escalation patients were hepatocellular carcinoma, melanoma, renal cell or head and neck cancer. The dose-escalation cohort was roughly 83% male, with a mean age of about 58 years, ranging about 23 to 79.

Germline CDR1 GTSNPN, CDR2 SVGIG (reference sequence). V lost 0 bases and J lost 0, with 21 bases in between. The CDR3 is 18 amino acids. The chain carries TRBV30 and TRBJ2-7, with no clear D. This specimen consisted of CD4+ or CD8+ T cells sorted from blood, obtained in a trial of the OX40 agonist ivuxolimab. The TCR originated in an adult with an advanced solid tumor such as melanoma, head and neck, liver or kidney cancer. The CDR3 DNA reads TGTGCCTGGAGTGTACTACGCCCCAGGCAGCATAACTCCTACGAGCAGTACTTC. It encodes CAWSVLRPRQHNSYEQYF.